The 16 T cell receptor beta chains presented below share a single source sample, sequenced in a study of blood T cells in healthy people across ages. A second PCR, run for roughly 6 to 11 cycles, used a sample-barcoded 5' primer plus a J-beta primer mix. TCRdb reanalysed the 5' RACE reads using MiXCR and keeps one entry per CDR3 protein. The sample shows hundreds of thousands of distinct CDR3 sequences, roughly 25% of them seen only once. These data were likewise used in another study, on T cells of mothers and their children.

Sample: blood. These receptors came from a boy between 10 and 17 years old in good health.

The CDR3: CASEQYNEQFF. The CDR3 DNA is TGCGCCAGCGAGCAGTACAATGAGCAGTTCTTC. The chain uses TRBV4-1 and TRBJ2-5; D call uncertain. The DNA end is more similar to TRBJ2-1, so the J call may be wrong. The CDR3 is made up of 11 amino acids. Germline V gene sequence: CDR1 MGHRA, CDR2 YSYEKL.

This clonotype was counted a few times. The V call is TRBV4-1, the J call TRBJ2-7; tentatively, D is TRBD1 (6 bases). This CDR3 has 17 amino acids. V gave up 4 bases and J gave up 2 bases, with 21 bases separating them. CDR1 is MGHRA and CDR2 is YSYEKL in the germline V gene. The DNA of the CDR3 is TGCGCCAGCAGCCCTCTGTACGTTAGGACAGCTGCCTACGAGCAGTACTTC. Encoded protein: CASSPLYVRTAAYEQYF.

This chain connects TRBV7-9 to TRBJ2-5; the match to TRBD2 covers 11 bases. Germline V gene data show CDR1 as SEHNR and CDR2 as FQNEAQ (reference sequence). After removal of 8 bases from V and 6 bases from J, the junction contained 14 bases not matched to a gene. The length of the CDR3 is 16 residues. The CDR3 here is CASSHAGTSGHKTQYF. The CDR3 nucleotides are TGTGCCAGCTCCCACGCCGGGACTAGCGGTCACAAGACCCAGTACTTC.

This clonotype was seen a handful of times. V is TRBV28 and J is TRBJ2-1; the D gene could be TRBD1 or TRBD2 (5 bases each). The V and J ends lost 6 bases and 4 bases respectively, with 16 bases between them. Germline CDR1 is MDHEN and CDR2 is SYDVKM. This CDR3 comprises 15 residues. Here the CDR3 reads CASSSIRGVYNEQFF. The CDR3, as DNA: TGTGCCAGCAGCTCAATTAGAGGGGTATACAATGAGCAGTTCTTC. The full variable domain, rest sourced from reference TRBV28 and TRBJ2-1, is DVKVTQSSRYLVKRTGEKVFLECVQDMDHENMFWYRQDPGLGLRLIYFSYDVKMKEKGDIPEGYSVSREKKERFSLILESASTNQTSMYLCASSSIRGVYNEQFFGPGTRLTVL.

This clonotype came up a few times. This chain joins TRBV25-1 and TRBJ2-7; D possibly uses TRBD1 or TRBD2 (7 bases each). The germline V gene encodes CDR1 MGHDK and CDR2 SYGVNS. Trimming pared 7 bases from V and 5 bases from J, leaving 18 bases between. The CDR3 extends over 14 amino acids. In nucleotides, the CDR3 is TGTGCCAGCACCTGGGGGGGCAGGGGGAACGAGCAGTACTTC. This encodes CASTWGGRGNEQYF.

In this sample, this clonotype turned up a few times. This chain uses TRBV2 with TRBJ2-5; 7 bases are shared with TRBD1. The CDR3 consists of 14 residues. Germline CDR1 is SNHLY and CDR2 is FYNNEI. V gave up 3 bases and J gave up 4 bases; unmatched junction bases: 5. The CDR3 nucleotides are TGTGCCAGCAGTGACCAACGGACAGGAGAGACCCAGTACTTC. Protein product: CASSDQRTGETQYF.

The CDR3 protein is CSATVAVAGSSIQFF. CDR3 nucleotide sequence: TGCAGTGCTACGGTCGCGGTAGCGGGATCTTCCATACAGTTCTTC. This chain connects TRBV20-1 to TRBJ2-1, with 8 positions matching TRBD2. CDR3 size: 15 residues. Losses at the gene ends were 4 bases for V and 13 bases for J; bases not matched to a gene: 18. Germline CDR1 reads DFQATT; CDR2 reads SNEGSKA (reference sequence).

DNA of the CDR3: TGTGCCAGCCACGGACACCCAAACACCGGGGAGCTGTTTTTT. This codes for CASHGHPNTGELFF. This chain joins TRBV4-2 and TRBJ2-2; D is possibly TRBD1 (5 bases). V was trimmed by 8 bases and J by 2 bases, leaving 12 bases between them. Germline V gene lookup returns CDR1 LGHNA and CDR2 YNFKEQ. The CDR3 is 14 amino acids.

This chain joins TRBV28 and TRBJ2-3; 10 bases are shared with TRBD2. CDR1 is MDHEN, CDR2 SYDVKM, per germline. The CDR3 is 17 residues long. The junction had 9 bases not matched to a gene; V was cut back by 4 bases and J by 2 bases. The CDR3 sequence: CASSSLAGAVPTDTQYF. The CDR3 DNA sequence: TGTGCCAGCAGTTCGCTAGCGGGAGCAGTCCCCACAGATACGCAGTATTTT. Filled out from reference TRBV28 and TRBJ2-3, the complete variable domain reads DVKVTQSSRYLVKRTGEKVFLECVQDMDHENMFWYRQDPGLGLRLIYFSYDVKMKEKGDIPEGYSVSREKKERFSLILESASTNQTSMYLCASSSLAGAVPTDTQYFGPGTRLTVL.

The rearrangement links TRBV29-1 to TRBJ2-1; possibly TRBD1 for D (7 bases). The V end was cut by 3 bases, the J end by 8 bases, with 14 bases between. The CDR3 loop spans 13 amino acids. Germline V gene sequence: CDR1 SQVTM, CDR2 ANQGSEA. CDR3 amino acids: CSVDPQGGYEQFF. CDR3 in DNA: TGCAGCGTTGATCCGCAGGGGGGCTATGAGCAGTTCTTC.

V usage is TRBV2 and J usage is TRBJ2-5; 7 positions match TRBD2. Trimming at V came to 5 bases and at J to 5 bases, leaving 5 bases not matched to a gene. This CDR3 spans 13 amino acids. CDR1 is SNHLY and CDR2 is FYNNEI in the germline V gene. CDR3 loop: CASSFGLVETQYF. CDR3 bases: TGTGCCAGCAGTTTCGGACTAGTGGAGACCCAGTACTTC.

This clonotype was detected only a few times. V is TRBV6-1 and J is TRBJ2-5, with TRBD2 identical over 11 bases. The end of the DNA is better explained by TRBJ2-7, so the J call may be wrong. CDR3 length: 17 amino acids. Germline CDR1 and CDR2: MNHNS and SASEGT. The CDR3 protein is CASSGGFGTSGTYEQYF. DNA for the CDR3: TGTGCCAGCAGTGGAGGATTCGGGACTAGCGGAACCTACGAGCAGTACTTC.

Only a few counts were recorded for this clonotype. The chain uses TRBV29-1 and TRBJ1-1, with D unresolved. V shed 4 bases and J shed 1 base, with 10 bases lying between them. Germline assignment: CDR1 SQVTM and CDR2 ANQGSEA. The CDR3 has 13 residues. CDR3: CSVVRPRNTEAFF. CDR3 sequence (DNA): TGCAGCGTTGTGCGGCCCAGGAACACTGAAGCTTTCTTT. The whole variable domain, remainder taken from reference TRBV29-1 and TRBJ1-1, is SAVISQKPSRDICQRGTSLTIQCQVDSQVTMMFWYRQQPGQSLTLIATANQGSEATYESGFVIDKFPISRPNLTFSTLTVSNMSPEDSSIYLCSVVRPRNTEAFFGQGTRLTVV.

A note on this clonotype: Its ends do not fully match the called genes, so a read error is possible. The chain carries TRBV12-3 or TRBV12-4 and TRBJ2-4; D gene unclear. The CDR3 runs to 11 residues. The CDR3, as DNA: TGTGCCAGCAGAACCGGGCCCTTCACTCACTTC. Protein: CASRTGPFTHF.

This rearrangement joins TRBV11-3 to TRBJ1-2; 8 positions agree with TRBD1. The CDR3 has 15 amino acids. Germline lookup yields CDR1 SGHNT and CDR2 YENEEA. Trimming cost V 5 bases and J 2 bases; bases outside gene matches: 7. The CDR3 is CASSRQGKSNYGYTF. CDR3 coding DNA: TGTGCCAGCAGCCGACAGGGGAAGTCAAACTATGGCTACACCTTC. The full variable domain, its missing parts supplied by reference TRBV11-3 and TRBJ1-2, is EAGVVQSPRYKIIEKKQPVAFWCNPISGHNTLYWYLQNLGQGPELLIRYENEEAVDDSQLPKDRFSAERLKGVDSTLKIQPAELGDSAVYLCASSRQGKSNYGYTFGSGTRLTVV.

This clonotype has a handful of counts. V usage is TRBV11-2 and J usage is TRBJ2-3, with TRBD2 identical over 7 bases. The CDR3 sequence is 16 residues long. J gave up 5 bases and V 3 bases, and 11 bases lay outside the gene matches. CDR1 SGHAT and CDR2 FQNNGV come from the germline V gene. The DNA for the CDR3 is TGTGCCAGCAGCTTTGGGCCAGCGGGACGAGGAGATACGCAGTATTTT. Its protein is CASSFGPAGRGDTQYF.